The present entry profiles one T cell receptor beta chain with its context. Its antigen is as yet unknown. This sample is part of a study of shared clonotypes between healthy human individuals. Sequencing was performed with immunoSEQ multiplex PCR; in TCRdb, only in-frame clones are kept and a portion is missing. There are about 2.4 million clones in the sample; roughly 93% occur only once, and 0.36% lies in the top ten. Overall study findings and caveats: Non-shared clonotypes had lower generation probabilities than clonotypes shared by all four sorted-subset donors.

The V segment lost 4 bases and the J segment 5 bases; nucleotides outside the gene matches: 14. The CDR3 extends over 16 amino acids. Germline V gene sequence: CDR1 SGDLS, CDR2 YYNGEE. The TCR sequence derives from a man younger than 30 in good health. Some clones in this sample may be carry-over from other donors' samples. J is TRBJ2-7 and V is TRBV9, with TRBD1 matching 8 bases. The sequenced sample consisted of naive CD4+ T cells from PBMCs. Subset: CD45RA+ positively selected. CDR3 DNA: TGTGCCAGCAGCCCTCGCCCGACAGGGGTGATCCACGAGCAGTACTTC. It specifies CASSPRPTGVIHEQYF.